Each of the 19 T cell receptor beta chains below was sequenced from the same sample in a study of human T cells and chemical hapten exposure. TCRdb analysed the RACE reads with MiXCR anew, one entry per CDR3 protein. The sample includes under 300,000 distinct CDR3 sequences, more than 6.5% of them seen just once. Time point of the sample: pre-sensitization, week 0. The treatment was: therapeutic diphenylcyclopropenone sensitization with weekly scalp DPC. Sequenced material: whole blood, taken in connection with sensitization to the hapten diphenylcyclopropenone (DPC). All receptors derive from a woman in her thirties or forties with alopecia areata. Some clones in this sample may be carry-over from other donors' samples.

This clonotype has just a few counts. V gene TRBV3-1 combines with J gene TRBJ1-3; no reliable D call. The CDR3 consists of 15 residues. Germline CDR1 is LGHDT and CDR2 is YNNKEL (reference sequence). Between the trimmed V and J ends, which lost 0 bases and 9 bases, there was a span of 15 bases. The CDR3 spells CASSQDLRAAGTIYF. CDR3 DNA: TGTGCCAGCAGCCAAGATTTGAGGGCAGCTGGCACCATATATTTT.

This chain joins TRBV5-1 and TRBJ2-7, with 7 bases aligning to TRBD2. The CDR3 consists of 14 residues. Germline V gene data show CDR1 as SGHRS and CDR2 as YFSETQ. V trimming: 0 bases; J trimming: 6 bases; junction bases outside the gene matches: 6. CDR3 coding DNA: TGCGCCAGCAGCTTGGCAGCGGGACTGCCCGAGCAGTACTTC. This codes for CASSLAAGLPEQYF.

The table lists this clonotype with a few counts. The chain has TRBV7-9 and TRBJ2-7; 8 bases are shared with TRBD2. Germline CDR1 SEHNR, CDR2 FQNEAQ (reference sequence). The CDR3 sequence is 14 residues long. V trimming: 5 bases; J trimming: 2 bases; junction bases outside the gene matches: 5. CDR3 residues: CASSPSGLAYEQYF. Written as DNA, the CDR3 is TGTGCCAGCAGCCCCTCGGGACTAGCCTACGAGCAGTACTTC.

The chain recombines TRBV12-5 with TRBJ1-1; tentative D call: TRBD1 (5 bases). The V end was cut by 6 bases, the J end by 7 bases, with 12 bases between. The CDR3 consists of 12 residues. The V gene's germline CDR1 is LGHNT and CDR2 FRNRAP. The CDR3 DNA follows: TGTGCTAGTGGCGGATCAGGGAGTGAAGCTTTCTTT. It codes for CASGGSGSEAFF.

This clonotype was seen only a few times. The chain has TRBV25-1 and TRBJ2-3; 10 bases fit TRBD2. CDR1 is MGHDK and CDR2 is SYGVNS in the germline V gene. V lost 8 bases and J lost 4; bases outside the gene matches: 12. The CDR3 runs to 16 residues. The CDR3 reads CASSSGLAGAADTQYF. CDR3 bases: TGTGCCAGCTCCAGCGGGCTAGCGGGAGCAGCAGATACGCAGTATTTT.

In its sample, this clonotype was seen a few times. The chain's CDR3 is CASSQAVDAFTDTQYF. The CDR3 nucleotides read TGCGCCAGCAGCCAAGCCGTCGACGCCTTCACAGATACGCAGTATTTT. The chain couples TRBV4-1 to TRBJ2-3; D remains ambiguous. The CDR3 consists of 16 residues. Trimming pared 1 base from V and 2 bases from J, leaving 13 bases between. CDR1 MGHRA and CDR2 YSYEKL come from the germline V gene.

This clonotype has a handful of counts. The V gene is TRBV11-2, the J gene TRBJ2-1; tentative D call: TRBD1 (5 bases). The length of the CDR3 is 16 residues. V was trimmed by 1 base and J by 9 bases, leaving 19 bases between them. From germline, CDR1 is SGHAT and CDR2 FQNNGV. For the CDR3, the DNA is TGTGCCAGCAGCTTAGGCTCGGCCAGGGTATTTGGTGAGCAGTTCTTC. Translated, it gives CASSLGSARVFGEQFF.

J is TRBJ1-1 and V is TRBV7-8; 11 nucleotides agree with TRBD1. The CDR3 is 16 amino acids. The V gene's germline CDR1 is SGHVS and CDR2 FQNEAQ. The J segment lost 2 bases and the V segment lost 4 bases, leaving 6 bases of the junction unmatched. The CDR3 nucleotides read TGTGCCAGCAGCTGGGGGACAGGGGGTGTTAACACTGAAGCTTTCTTT. Its protein product is CASSWGTGGVNTEAFF.

V and J are TRBV12-3 or TRBV12-4 and TRBJ2-3; D is perhaps TRBD2 (5 bases). V lost 3 bases and J lost 5, with 12 bases in between. This CDR3 spans 14 amino acids. CDR3: CASSFLGSGDTQYF. In DNA form, the CDR3 reads TGTGCCAGCAGTTTCCTAGGGAGTGGAGATACGCAGTATTTT.

The V call is TRBV7-2, the J call TRBJ1-6; D might be TRBD1 (6 bases). The V gene's germline CDR1 is SGHTA and CDR2 FQGNSA. The CDR3 loop spans 14 amino acids. The V end lost 5 bases, the J end lost 7 bases, and 12 bases lay between the germline ends. The CDR3 protein is CASSPQGWNSPLHF. CDR3 nucleotide sequence: TGTGCCAGCAGCCCACAGGGCTGGAATTCACCCCTCCACTTT.

This clonotype appeared a few times. The DNA of the CDR3 is TGCGCCAGCTGGGCGGACCGCCCTGGGAATGGCTACACCTTC. It translates to CASWADRPGNGYTF. The gene calls are TRBV5-1 and TRBJ1-2; D is uncertain. The V gene lost 7 bases and the J gene lost 6 bases, with 19 bases spanning the gap. The CDR3 has 14 amino acids. In germline, CDR1 is SGHRS, CDR2 YFSETQ.

J is TRBJ1-2 and V is TRBV28; D gene uncertain. Germline CDR1 MDHEN, CDR2 SYDVKM. The CDR3 is made up of 14 amino acids. With 3 bases removed from V and 4 bases from J, the gap between germline ends came to 12 bases. CDR3 bases: TGTGCCAGCAGTTTGATTACCGCAAGCTATGGCTACACCTTC. Residues: CASSLITASYGYTF.

Ten or more counts support this clonotype. The chain combines TRBV7-2 with TRBJ2-7; D is perhaps TRBD1 (6 bases). The CDR3 covers 14 residues. The germline V gene has CDR1 SGHTA and CDR2 FQGNSA. Trimming stripped 5 bases from V and 2 bases from J, with 13 bases between. The DNA of the CDR3 is TGTGCCAGCAGCCCGGGACGGACAGCCTACGAGCAGTACTTC. Translating gives CASSPGRTAYEQYF.

This clonotype was seen repeatedly, ten times or more. The rearrangement joins TRBV10-3 to TRBJ1-4; a possible D gene is TRBD1 (5 bases). V lost 2 bases and J 6 bases, leaving 10 bases between the germline ends. CDR1 is ENHRY, CDR2 SYGVKD, per germline. CDR3 length: 14 amino acids. CDR3 in amino acids: CAISERGSDEKLFF. CDR3 bases: TGTGCCATCAGTGAGAGGGGCAGTGATGAAAAACTGTTTTTT.

This clonotype was picked up a small number of times. DNA of the CDR3: TGTGCCAGCAGTTTCTCGGGCCAGAGCTCTGGGGCCAACGTCCTGACTTTC. Translating it yields CASSFSGQSSGANVLTF. V and J are TRBV12-3 or TRBV12-4 and TRBJ2-6, with unresolved D. V lost 3 bases, J lost 0 bases, and 12 bases lay in between. The CDR3 is 17 amino acids.

This clonotype has ten or more counts. The chain couples TRBV6-1 to TRBJ2-2; D possibly corresponds to TRBD1 (5 bases). Germline CDR1 reads MNHNS; CDR2 reads SASEGT. Trimming pared 2 bases from V and 0 bases from J, leaving 7 bases between. The CDR3 sequence is 15 residues long. The CDR3 sequence: CASSEQGTNTGELFF. The CDR3, as DNA: TGTGCCAGCAGTGAACAGGGTACGAACACCGGGGAGCTGTTTTTT.

This clonotype was seen only a few times. The V call is TRBV20-1, the J call TRBJ2-4, with 10 bases identical to TRBD2. Trimming cost V 7 bases and J 0 bases; bases outside gene matches: 9. The CDR3 totals 16 residues. Germline CDR1 and CDR2: DFQATT and SNEGSKA (reference sequence). CDR3 amino acids: CSVETSGSIAKNIQYF. CDR3 nucleotide sequence: TGCAGTGTAGAGACTAGCGGGTCTATAGCCAAAAACATTCAGTACTTC.

The gene calls are TRBV5-1 and TRBJ2-7; TRBD1 matches at 9 bases. J was trimmed by 5 bases and V by 5 bases; bases with no gene match: 5. The CDR3 covers 13 residues. Germline lookup yields CDR1 SGHRS and CDR2 YFSETQ. CDR3 nucleotides: TGCGCCAGCAGGATGGGACAGGGCCACGAGCAGTACTTC. It translates to CASRMGQGHEQYF. Based on the CDR3 plus reference TRBV5-1 and TRBJ2-7, the full variable domain is KAGVTQTPRYLIKTRGQQVTLSCSPISGHRSVSWYQQTPGQGLQFLFEYFSETQRNKGNFPGRFSGRQFSNSRSEMNVSTLELGDSALYLCASRMGQGHEQYFGPGTRLTVT.

This clonotype was counted only a few times. The chain couples TRBV3-1 to TRBJ2-3; D gene uncertain. The V end was cut by 0 bases, the J end by 2 bases, with 12 bases between. Germline V CDR1 and CDR2: LGHDT, YNNKEL (reference sequence). CDR3 length: 16 amino acids. CDR3 in DNA: TGTGCCAGCAGCCAAGATTTCAAGACTCTCACAGATACGCAGTATTTT. Its translation: CASSQDFKTLTDTQYF.